This passage covers 13 T cell receptor beta chains from one sample sequenced in a study of vaccination effects on CD4 cells after COVID-19. Which antigens these TCRs recognize remains unknown. Some clones are missing from TCRdb's copy, which holds only in-frame ones; the method was immunoSEQ multiplex PCR. This table has tens of thousands of clones, roughly 81% appearing once. After expansion with viral peptide pools in the ViraFEST assay, antigen-specific CD4+ T cells were sequenced. Researchers isolated CD4+ T cells once approximately ten days of culture had elapsed. Vaccine administered to participants consisted of two doses of either BNT162b2 or mRNA-1273. The source was CD4+ T cells from PBMCs cultured with HCoV-229E spike peptides, collected after COVID-19 vaccination. The receptor source for this set is a human donor who received a COVID-19 vaccine.

J is TRBJ1-2 and V is TRBV19, with 9 bases lining up with TRBD1. Germline-derived CDR1 and CDR2 are LNHDA and SQIVND (reference sequence). This CDR3 has 14 amino acids. J gave up 2 bases and V 6 bases, and 4 bases lay outside the gene matches. The CDR3: CASRAGQGNYGYTF. In DNA form, the CDR3 reads TGTGCCAGTAGGGCCGGACAGGGGAACTATGGCTACACCTTC.

The genes are TRBV9 and TRBJ1-1; the D gene is possibly TRBD1 (6 bases). V was cut by 0 bases and J by 3 bases, with 21 bases left in between. CDR1 is SGDLS, CDR2 YYNGEE, per germline. This CDR3 is 18 amino acids long. Here the CDR3 DNA reads TGTGCCAGCAGCGTAGTCGACAGGCCGTCCCGGTCGGACACTGAAGCTTTCTTT. It is translated as CASSVVDRPSRSDTEAFF.

This clone was detected only a few times. This chain connects TRBV5-6 to TRBJ1-2; TRBD1 might be the D (5 bases). Germline V gene data show CDR1 as SGHDT and CDR2 as YYEEEE. This CDR3 comprises 13 residues. V lost 2 bases, J lost 6 bases, and 11 bases lay in between. The CDR3 here is CASSFKGMDGYTF. The CDR3 coding sequence is TGTGCCAGCAGCTTCAAGGGGATGGATGGCTACACCTTC.

This chain links TRBV20-1 with TRBJ2-7, with D perhaps matching TRBD1 or TRBD2 (6 bases each). The CDR3 is 11 residues long. V lost 6 bases to trimming and J lost 7 bases, with 13 bases between them. Germline CDR1 and CDR2: DFQATT and SNEGSKA (reference sequence). CDR3 DNA: TGCAGTGCCGGGGGCCCGGAGGAGCAGTACGTC. It is translated as CSAGGPEEQYV.

This clone is classed as medium-sized. This rearrangement joins TRBV7-7 to TRBJ2-1, with 8 bases matching TRBD2. V lost 1 base to trimming and J lost 9 bases; unmatched junction nucleotides: 5. Germline CDR1 and CDR2: SSHAT and FNYEAQ (reference sequence). The CDR3 consists of 14 residues. The CDR3 DNA reads TGTGCCAGCAGCTTAGGTGACGGGGGGGGTGAGCAGTTCTTC. The encoded protein is CASSLGDGGGEQFF.

The genes are TRBV18 and TRBJ1-1, with D unclear. The ends were cut back, 3 bases at V and 5 bases at J, with 10 bases in the middle. CDR3 length: 13 residues. Germline CDR1 is KGHSH and CDR2 is LQKENI. CDR3 DNA: TGTGCCAGCTCACCCCCGAGTAGGACTGAAGCTTTCTTT. Protein: CASSPPSRTEAFF.

The chain is built from TRBV2 and TRBJ2-7, with TRBD2 as a possible D gene (5 bases). Germline lookup yields CDR1 SNHLY and CDR2 FYNNEI. V lost 7 bases and J lost 1, with 14 bases in between. This CDR3 has 14 residues. CDR3 amino acids: CASKQGSGSYEQYV. The CDR3 coding sequence is TGTGCCAGCAAACAAGGGAGCGGTTCCTACGAGCAGTACGTC.

DNA of the CDR3: TGTGCCACCAGCAGACACAGTACCTACGAGCAGTACGTC. It is translated as CATSRHSTYEQYV. The chain joins TRBV15 to TRBJ2-7; D remains unclear. Germline CDR1 reads LNHNV; CDR2 reads YYDKDF (reference sequence). The CDR3 totals 13 residues. V was pared by 2 bases and J by 2 bases, with 7 bases between.

This clone was recorded once. The V call is TRBV6-6, the J call TRBJ1-1; D call uncertain. V was clipped by 4 bases and J by 8 bases, with 8 bases between them. CDR3 size: 11 residues. Germline V lookup: CDR1 MNHNY, CDR2 SVGAGI (reference sequence). As DNA, the CDR3 is TGTGCCAGCAGTTTCTTAATGGAAGCTTTCTTT. It yields the protein CASSFLMEAFF.

The V and J genes are TRBV2 and TRBJ1-2, with no clear D. CDR1 SNHLY and CDR2 FYNNEI come from the germline V gene. The CDR3 spans 15 residues. Trimming pared 6 bases from V and 5 bases from J, leaving 19 bases between. CDR3 DNA sequence: TGTGCCAGCAGGGTAGGACGGCGTCCTGGGTATGGCTACACCTTC. This encodes CASRVGRRPGYGYTF.

This chain connects TRBV10-1 to TRBJ2-3; D not certain. The V end lost 8 bases, the J end lost 5 bases, and 8 bases lay between the germline ends. Germline CDR1 and CDR2: WNHNN and SYGVQD (reference sequence). The CDR3 has 11 residues. The CDR3 DNA reads TGCGCCAGCTCCTCTCTAGATACGCAGTATTTT. Residues: CASSSLDTQYF.

This chain links TRBV6-2 or TRBV6-3 with TRBJ2-7, with 11 bases aligning to TRBD2. This CDR3 spans 13 amino acids. Germline V gene lookup returns CDR1 MNHEY and CDR2 SVGEGT. This CDR3 reads CASSYSSETSGVV. The CDR3 DNA reads as TGTGCCAGCAGTTACTCGAGTGAGACTAGCGGGGTCGTC.

V and J are TRBV2 and TRBJ1-4, with D perhaps TRBD1 (5 bases). The germline gives CDR1 SNHLY, CDR2 FYNNEI. CDR3 length: 14 residues. V lost 7 bases to trimming and J lost 2 bases, with 11 bases between them. CDR3 sequence reads: CASKRGYTNEKLFF. The CDR3 DNA reads as TGTGCCAGCAAGAGGGGATACACTAATGAAAAACTGTTTTTT.